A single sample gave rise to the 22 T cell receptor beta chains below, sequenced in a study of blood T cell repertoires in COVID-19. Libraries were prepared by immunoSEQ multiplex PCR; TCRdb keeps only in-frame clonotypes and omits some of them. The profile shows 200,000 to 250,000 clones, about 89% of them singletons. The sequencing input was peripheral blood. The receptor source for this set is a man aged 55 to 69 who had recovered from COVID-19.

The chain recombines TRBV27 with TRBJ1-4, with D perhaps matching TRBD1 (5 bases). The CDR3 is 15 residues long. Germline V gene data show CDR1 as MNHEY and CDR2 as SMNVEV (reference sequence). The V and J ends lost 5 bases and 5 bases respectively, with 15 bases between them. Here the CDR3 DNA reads TGTGCCAGCAGTCCGCGGGGGATTAGGAATGAAAAACTGTTTTTT. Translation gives CASSPRGIRNEKLFF.

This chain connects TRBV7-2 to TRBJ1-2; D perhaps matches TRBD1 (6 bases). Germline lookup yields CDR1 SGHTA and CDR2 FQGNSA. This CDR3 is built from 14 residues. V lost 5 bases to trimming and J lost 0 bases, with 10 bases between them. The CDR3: CASSQGSANYGYTF. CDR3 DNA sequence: TGTGCCAGCAGCCAGGGGTCTGCTAACTATGGCTACACCTTC. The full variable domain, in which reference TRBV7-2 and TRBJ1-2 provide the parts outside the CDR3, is GAGVSQSPSNKVTEKGKDVELRCDPISGHTALYWYRQSLGQGLEFLIYFQGNSAPDKSGLPSDRFSAERTGGSVSTLTIQRTQQEDSAVYLCASSQGSANYGYTFGSGTRLTVV.

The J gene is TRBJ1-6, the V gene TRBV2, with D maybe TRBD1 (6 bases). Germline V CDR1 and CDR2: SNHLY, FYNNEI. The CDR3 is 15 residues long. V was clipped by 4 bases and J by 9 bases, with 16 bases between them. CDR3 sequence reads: CASSGIQTGTSPLHF. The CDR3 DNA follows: TGTGCCAGCAGTGGAATTCAAACAGGGACTTCACCCCTCCACTTT.

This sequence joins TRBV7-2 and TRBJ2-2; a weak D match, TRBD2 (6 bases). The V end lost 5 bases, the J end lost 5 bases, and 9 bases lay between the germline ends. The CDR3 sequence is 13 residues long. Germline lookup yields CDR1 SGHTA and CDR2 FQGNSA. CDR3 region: CASSLSGTGELFF. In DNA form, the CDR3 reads TGTGCCAGCAGCCTAAGCGGGACCGGGGAGCTGTTTTTT. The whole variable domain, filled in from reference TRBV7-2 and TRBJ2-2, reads GAGVSQSPSNKVTEKGKDVELRCDPISGHTALYWYRQSLGQGLEFLIYFQGNSAPDKSGLPSDRFSAERTGGSVSTLTIQRTQQEDSAVYLCASSLSGTGELFFGEGSRLTVL.

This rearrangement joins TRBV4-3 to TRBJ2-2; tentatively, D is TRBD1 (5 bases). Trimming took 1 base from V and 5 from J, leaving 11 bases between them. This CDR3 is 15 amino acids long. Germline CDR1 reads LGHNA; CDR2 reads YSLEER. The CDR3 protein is CASSQVGQGTGELFF. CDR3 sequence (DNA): TGCGCCAGCAGCCAAGTTGGCCAGGGAACCGGGGAGCTGTTTTTT.

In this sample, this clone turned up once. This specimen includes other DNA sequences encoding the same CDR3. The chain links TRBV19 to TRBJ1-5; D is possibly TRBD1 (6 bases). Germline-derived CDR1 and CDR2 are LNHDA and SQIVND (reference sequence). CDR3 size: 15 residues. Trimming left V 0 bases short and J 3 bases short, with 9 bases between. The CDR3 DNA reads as TGTGCCAGTAGTATAGACAGGGGATCCAATCAGCCCCAGCATTTT. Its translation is CASSIDRGSNQPQHF.

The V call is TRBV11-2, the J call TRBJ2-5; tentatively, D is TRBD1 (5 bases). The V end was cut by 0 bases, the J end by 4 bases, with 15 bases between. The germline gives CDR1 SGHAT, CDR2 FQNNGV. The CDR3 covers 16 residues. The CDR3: CASSLDRPGLGETQYF. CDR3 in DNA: TGTGCCAGCAGCTTAGATCGCCCAGGGCTGGGAGAGACCCAGTACTTC.

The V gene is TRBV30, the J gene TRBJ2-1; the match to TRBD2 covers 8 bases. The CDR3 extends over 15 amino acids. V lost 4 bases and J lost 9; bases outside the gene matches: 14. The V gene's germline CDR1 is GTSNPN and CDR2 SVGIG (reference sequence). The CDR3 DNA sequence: TGTGCCTGGATTAAGGTAGCGGGACATCGGGGTGAGCAGTTCTTC. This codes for CAWIKVAGHRGEQFF.

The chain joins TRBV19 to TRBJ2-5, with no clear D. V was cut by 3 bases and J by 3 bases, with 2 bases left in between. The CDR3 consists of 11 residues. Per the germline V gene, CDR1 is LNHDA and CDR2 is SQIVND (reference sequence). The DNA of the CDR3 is TGTGCCAGTAGTATTAAAGAGACCCAGTACTTC. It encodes CASSIKETQYF.

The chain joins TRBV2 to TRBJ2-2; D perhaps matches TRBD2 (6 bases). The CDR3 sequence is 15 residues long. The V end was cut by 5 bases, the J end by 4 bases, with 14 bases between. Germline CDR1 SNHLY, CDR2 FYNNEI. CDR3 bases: TGTGCCAGCAGTCCTAGCGAGAGGGGCACCGGGGAGCTGTTTTTT. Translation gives CASSPSERGTGELFF.

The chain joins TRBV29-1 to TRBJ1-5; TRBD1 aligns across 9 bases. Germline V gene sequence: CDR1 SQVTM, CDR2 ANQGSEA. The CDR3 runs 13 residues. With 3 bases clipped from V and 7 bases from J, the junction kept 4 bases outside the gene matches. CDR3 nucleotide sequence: TGCAGCGTTGAGACAGGGGGGGGACAGCCCCAGCATTTT. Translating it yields CSVETGGGQPQHF.

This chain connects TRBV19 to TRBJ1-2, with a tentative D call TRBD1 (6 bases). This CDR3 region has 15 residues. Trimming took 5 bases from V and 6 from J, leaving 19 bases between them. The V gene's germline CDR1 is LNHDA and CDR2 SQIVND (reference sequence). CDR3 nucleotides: TGTGCCAGTAGTCCCACCCCGCCTACAGGGCATGGCTACACCTTC. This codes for CASSPTPPTGHGYTF.

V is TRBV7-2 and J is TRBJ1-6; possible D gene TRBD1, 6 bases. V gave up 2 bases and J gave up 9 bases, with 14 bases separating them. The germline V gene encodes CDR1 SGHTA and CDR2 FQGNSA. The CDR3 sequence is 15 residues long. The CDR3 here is CASSLKDSGSSPLHF. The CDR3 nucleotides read TGTGCCAGCAGCTTAAAGGACAGTGGGTCTTCACCCCTCCACTTT.

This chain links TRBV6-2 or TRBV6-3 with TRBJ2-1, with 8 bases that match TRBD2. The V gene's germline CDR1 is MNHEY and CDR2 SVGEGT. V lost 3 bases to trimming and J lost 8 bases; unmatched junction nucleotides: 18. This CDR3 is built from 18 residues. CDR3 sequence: CASSYGPWAAGETDEQFF. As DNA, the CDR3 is TGTGCCAGCAGTTATGGCCCCTGGGCAGCGGGAGAAACCGATGAGCAGTTCTTC.

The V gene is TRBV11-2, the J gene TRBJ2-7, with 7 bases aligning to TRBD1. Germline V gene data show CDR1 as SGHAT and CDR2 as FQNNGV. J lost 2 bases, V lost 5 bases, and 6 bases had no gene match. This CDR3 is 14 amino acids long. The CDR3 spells CASSRDRQTYEQYF. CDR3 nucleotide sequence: TGTGCCAGCAGCCGGGACAGACAAACCTACGAGCAGTACTTC.

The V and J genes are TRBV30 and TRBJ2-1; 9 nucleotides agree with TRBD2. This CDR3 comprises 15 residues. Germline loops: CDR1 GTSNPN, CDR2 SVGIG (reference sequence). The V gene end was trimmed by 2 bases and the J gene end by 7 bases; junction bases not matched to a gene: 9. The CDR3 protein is CAWSMLISGSNEQFF. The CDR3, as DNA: TGTGCCTGGAGTATGCTGATTAGCGGGAGTAATGAGCAGTTCTTC.

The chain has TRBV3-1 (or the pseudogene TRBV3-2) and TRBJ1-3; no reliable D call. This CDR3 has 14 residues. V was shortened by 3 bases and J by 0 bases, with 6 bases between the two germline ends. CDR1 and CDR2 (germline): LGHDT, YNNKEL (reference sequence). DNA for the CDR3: TGTGCCAGCAGCCACACAGACTCTGGAAACACCATATATTTT. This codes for CASSHTDSGNTIYF.

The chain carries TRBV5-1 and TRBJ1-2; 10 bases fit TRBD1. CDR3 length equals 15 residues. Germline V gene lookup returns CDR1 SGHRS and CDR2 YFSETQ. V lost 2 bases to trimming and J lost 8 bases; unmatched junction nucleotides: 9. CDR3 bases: TGCGCCAGCAGCTTAGAAGCCGGGACAGGGGACGGCTACACCTTC. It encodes CASSLEAGTGDGYTF.

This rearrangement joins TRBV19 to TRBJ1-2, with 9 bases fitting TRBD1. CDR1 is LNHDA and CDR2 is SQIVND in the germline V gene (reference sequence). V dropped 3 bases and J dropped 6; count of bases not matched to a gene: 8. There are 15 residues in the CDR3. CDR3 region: CASSIGTGKLNGYTF. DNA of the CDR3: TGTGCCAGTAGTATCGGGACAGGGAAGTTAAATGGCTACACCTTC.

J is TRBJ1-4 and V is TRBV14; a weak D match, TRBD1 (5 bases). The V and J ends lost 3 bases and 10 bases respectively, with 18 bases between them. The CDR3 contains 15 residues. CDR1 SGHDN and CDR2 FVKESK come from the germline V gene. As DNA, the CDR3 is TGTGCCAGCAGCCAGGGGGGGACGTCCGCTCGAAAACTGTTTTTT. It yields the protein CASSQGGTSARKLFF.

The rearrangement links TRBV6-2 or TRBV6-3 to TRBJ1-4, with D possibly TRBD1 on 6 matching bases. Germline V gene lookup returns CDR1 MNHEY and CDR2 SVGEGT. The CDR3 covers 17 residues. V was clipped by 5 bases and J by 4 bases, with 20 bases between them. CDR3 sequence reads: CASSLETGSKLNEKLFF. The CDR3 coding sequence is TGTGCCAGCAGTCTCGAGACAGGCTCCAAACTTAATGAAAAACTGTTTTTT.

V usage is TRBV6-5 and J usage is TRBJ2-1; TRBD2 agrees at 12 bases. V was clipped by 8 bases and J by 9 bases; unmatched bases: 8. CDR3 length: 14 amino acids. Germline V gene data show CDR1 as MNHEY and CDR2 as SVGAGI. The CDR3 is CASASGRARGEQFF. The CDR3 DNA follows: TGTGCCAGCGCTAGCGGGAGGGCTCGAGGTGAGCAGTTCTTC.